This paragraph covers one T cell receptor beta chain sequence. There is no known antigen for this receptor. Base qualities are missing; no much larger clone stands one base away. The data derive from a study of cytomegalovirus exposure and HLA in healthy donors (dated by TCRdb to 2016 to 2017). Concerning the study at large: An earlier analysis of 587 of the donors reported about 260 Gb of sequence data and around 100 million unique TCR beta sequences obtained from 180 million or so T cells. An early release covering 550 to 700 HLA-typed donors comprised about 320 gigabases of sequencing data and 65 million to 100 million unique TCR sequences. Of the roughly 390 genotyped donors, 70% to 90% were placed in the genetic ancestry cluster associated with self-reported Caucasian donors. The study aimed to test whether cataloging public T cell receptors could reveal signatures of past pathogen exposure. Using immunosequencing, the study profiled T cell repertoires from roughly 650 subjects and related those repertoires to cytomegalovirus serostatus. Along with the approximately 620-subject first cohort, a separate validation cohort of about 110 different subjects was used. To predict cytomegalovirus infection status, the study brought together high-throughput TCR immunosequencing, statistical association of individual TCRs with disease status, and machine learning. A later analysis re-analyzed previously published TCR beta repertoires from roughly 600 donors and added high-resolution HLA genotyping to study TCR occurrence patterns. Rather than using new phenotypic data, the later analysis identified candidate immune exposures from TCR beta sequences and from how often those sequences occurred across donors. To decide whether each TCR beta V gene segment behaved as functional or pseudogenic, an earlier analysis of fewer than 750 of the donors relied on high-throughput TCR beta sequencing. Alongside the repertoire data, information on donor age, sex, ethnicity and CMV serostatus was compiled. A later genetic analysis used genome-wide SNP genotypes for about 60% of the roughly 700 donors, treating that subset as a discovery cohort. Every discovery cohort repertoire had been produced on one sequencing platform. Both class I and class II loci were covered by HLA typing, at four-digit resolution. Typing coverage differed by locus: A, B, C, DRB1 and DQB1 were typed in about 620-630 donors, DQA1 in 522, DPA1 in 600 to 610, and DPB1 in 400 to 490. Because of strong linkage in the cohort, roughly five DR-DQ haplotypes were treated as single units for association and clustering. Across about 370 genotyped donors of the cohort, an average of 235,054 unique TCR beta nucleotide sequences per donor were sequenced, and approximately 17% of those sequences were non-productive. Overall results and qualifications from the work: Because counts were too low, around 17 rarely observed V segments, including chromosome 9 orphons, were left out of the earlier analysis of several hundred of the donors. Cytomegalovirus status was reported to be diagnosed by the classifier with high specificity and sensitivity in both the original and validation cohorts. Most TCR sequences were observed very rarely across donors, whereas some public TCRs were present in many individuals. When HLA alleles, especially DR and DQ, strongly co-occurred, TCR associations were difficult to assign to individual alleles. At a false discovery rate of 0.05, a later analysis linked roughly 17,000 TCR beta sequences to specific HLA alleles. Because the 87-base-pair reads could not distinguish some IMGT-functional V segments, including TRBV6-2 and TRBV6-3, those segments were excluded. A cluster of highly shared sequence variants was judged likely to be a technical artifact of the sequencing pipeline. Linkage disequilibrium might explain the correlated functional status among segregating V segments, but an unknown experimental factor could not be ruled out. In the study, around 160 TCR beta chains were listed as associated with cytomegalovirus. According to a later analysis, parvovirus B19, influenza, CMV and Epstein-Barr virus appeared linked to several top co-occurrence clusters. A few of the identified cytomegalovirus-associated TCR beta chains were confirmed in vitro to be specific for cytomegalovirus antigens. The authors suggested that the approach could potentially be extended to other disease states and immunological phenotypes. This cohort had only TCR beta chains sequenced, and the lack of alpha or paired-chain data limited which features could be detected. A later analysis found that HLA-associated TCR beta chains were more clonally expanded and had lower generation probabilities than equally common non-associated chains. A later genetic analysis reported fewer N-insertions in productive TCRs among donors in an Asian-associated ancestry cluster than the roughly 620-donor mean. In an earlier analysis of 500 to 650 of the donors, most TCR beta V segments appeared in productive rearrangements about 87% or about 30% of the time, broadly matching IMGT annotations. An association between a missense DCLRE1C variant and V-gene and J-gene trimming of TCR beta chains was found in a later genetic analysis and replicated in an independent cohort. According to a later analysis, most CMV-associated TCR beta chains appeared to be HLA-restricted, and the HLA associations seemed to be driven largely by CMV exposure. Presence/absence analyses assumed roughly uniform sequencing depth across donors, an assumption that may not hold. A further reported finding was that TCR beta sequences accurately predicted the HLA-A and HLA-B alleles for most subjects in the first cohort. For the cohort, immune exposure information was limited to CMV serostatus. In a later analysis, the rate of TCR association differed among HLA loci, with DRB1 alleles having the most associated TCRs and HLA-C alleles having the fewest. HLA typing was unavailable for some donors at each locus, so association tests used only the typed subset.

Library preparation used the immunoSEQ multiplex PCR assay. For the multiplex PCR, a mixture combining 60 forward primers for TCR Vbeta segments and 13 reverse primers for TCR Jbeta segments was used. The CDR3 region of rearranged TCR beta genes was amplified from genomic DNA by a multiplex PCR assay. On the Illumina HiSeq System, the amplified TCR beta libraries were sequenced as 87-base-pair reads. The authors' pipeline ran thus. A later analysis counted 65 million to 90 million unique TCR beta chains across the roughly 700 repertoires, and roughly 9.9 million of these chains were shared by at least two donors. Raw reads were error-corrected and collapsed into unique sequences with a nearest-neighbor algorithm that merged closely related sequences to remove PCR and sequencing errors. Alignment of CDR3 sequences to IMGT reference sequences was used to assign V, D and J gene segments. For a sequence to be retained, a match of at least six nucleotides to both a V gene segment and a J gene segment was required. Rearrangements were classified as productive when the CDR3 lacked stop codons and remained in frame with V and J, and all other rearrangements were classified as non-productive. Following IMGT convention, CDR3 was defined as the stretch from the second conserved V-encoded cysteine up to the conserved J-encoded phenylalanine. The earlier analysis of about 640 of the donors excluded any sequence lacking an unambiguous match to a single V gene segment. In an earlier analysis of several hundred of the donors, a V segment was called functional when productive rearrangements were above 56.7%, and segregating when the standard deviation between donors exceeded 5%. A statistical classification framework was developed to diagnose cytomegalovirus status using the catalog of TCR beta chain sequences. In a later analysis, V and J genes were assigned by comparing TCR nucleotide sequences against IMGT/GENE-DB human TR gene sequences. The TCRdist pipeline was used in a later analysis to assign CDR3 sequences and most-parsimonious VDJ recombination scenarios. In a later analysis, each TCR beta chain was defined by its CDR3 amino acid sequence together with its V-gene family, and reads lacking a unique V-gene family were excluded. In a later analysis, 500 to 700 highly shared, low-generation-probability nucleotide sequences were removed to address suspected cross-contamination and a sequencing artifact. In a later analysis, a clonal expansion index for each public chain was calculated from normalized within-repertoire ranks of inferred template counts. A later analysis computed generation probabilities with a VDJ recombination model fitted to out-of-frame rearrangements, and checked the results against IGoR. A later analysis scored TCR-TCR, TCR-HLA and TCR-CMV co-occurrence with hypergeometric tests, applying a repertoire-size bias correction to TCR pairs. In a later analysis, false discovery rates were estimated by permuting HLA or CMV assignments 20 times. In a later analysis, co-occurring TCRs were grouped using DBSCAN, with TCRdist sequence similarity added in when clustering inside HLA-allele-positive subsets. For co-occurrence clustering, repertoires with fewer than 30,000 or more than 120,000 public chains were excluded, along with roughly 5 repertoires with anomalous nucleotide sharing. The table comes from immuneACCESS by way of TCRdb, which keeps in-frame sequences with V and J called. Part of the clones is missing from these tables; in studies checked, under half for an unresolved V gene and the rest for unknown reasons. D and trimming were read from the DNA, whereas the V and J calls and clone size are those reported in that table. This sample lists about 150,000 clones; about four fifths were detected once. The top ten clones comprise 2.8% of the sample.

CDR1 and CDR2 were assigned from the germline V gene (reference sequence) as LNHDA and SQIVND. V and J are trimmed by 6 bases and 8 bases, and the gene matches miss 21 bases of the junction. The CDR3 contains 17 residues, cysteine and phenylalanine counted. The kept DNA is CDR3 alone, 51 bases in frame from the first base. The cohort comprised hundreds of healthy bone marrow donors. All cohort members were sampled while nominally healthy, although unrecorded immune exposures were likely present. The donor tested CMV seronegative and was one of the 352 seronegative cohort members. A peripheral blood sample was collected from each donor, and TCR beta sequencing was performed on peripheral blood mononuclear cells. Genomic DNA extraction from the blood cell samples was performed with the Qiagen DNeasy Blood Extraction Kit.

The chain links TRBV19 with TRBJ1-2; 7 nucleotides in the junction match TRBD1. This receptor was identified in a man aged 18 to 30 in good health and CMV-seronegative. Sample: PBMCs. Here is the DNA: TGTGCCAGTAGCTACGACAGGGCGTCCACGGGCCAAAGGGGCTACACCTTC. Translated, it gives CASSYDRASTGQRGYTF.